A selection of T cell receptor beta chains follows, all from one sample in a study of T-cell memory formation after mild COVID-19. TCRdb fed the 5' RACE reads into MiXCR, producing one record per CDR3 protein. There are roughly 200,000 distinct CDR3 sequences in the sample; 16% occur only once, and approximately 2.2% lies in the top ten. Specimen: PBMCs or a T cell subset sorted from them (not recorded which). These receptors all stem from an adult woman who had mild COVID-19 (a few samples of this study predate the infection). Cell type and time point are not known. Each CDR3 is given without its conserved first and last residue. Fields, in order: J gene, clone size, V gene, CDR3 protein. For some rows the clone size is stated as once, few or many, or as a class when expanded; others skip it.

j_call: TRBJ2-1
clone_size: .
v_call: TRBV10-3
cdr3_aa: AISPLAERGNEQF

j_call: TRBJ2-5
clone_size: few
v_call: TRBV20-1
cdr3_aa: SASRGQETQY

j_call: TRBJ1-6
clone_size: .
v_call: TRBV4-3
cdr3_aa: ASSHLDSRNSPLH

j_call: TRBJ2-5
clone_size: .
v_call: TRBV9
cdr3_aa: ASSQTLQETQY

j_call: TRBJ2-2
clone_size: .
v_call: TRBV7-8
cdr3_aa: ASSLVASGRSNTGELF

j_call: TRBJ2-3
clone_size: few
v_call: TRBV19
cdr3_aa: ASSIGASGGDTQY

j_call: TRBJ2-3
clone_size: few
v_call: TRBV4-1
cdr3_aa: ASSQGRSGGPTDTQY

j_call: TRBJ2-2
clone_size: few
v_call: TRBV2
cdr3_aa: ATQWGTGGTGELF

j_call: TRBJ2-1
clone_size: .
v_call: TRBV4-3
cdr3_aa: ASSQDRGGGNEQF

j_call: TRBJ2-3
clone_size: few
v_call: TRBV30
cdr3_aa: AWSPFSGRSTATQY

j_call: TRBJ2-1
clone_size: few
v_call: TRBV30
cdr3_aa: AWSDWTSGDSSYNEQF

j_call: TRBJ2-7
clone_size: few
v_call: TRBV7-9
cdr3_aa: ASSGPGQLYEQY

j_call: TRBJ2-3
clone_size: many
v_call: TRBV3-1
cdr3_aa: ATRQGSTDTQY

j_call: TRBJ1-1
clone_size: .
v_call: TRBV12-3/TRBV12-4
cdr3_aa: ATSRGRVETEAF

j_call: TRBJ2-2
clone_size: .
v_call: TRBV5-1
cdr3_aa: ASSLSRVGNTGELF

j_call: TRBJ2-1
clone_size: few
v_call: TRBV12-5
cdr3_aa: ASGLAPRTSGRDVVSYNEQF

j_call: TRBJ1-1
clone_size: .
v_call: TRBV29-1
cdr3_aa: SVARWRETFGTEAF

j_call: TRBJ2-2
clone_size: few
v_call: TRBV29-1
cdr3_aa: SVGQGGYTGELF

j_call: TRBJ2-7
clone_size: few
v_call: TRBV5-1
cdr3_aa: ASSPNRLLGSYEQY

j_call: TRBJ2-2
clone_size: .
v_call: TRBV18
cdr3_aa: ASSPTSGSGTGELF

j_call: TRBJ2-3
clone_size: few
v_call: TRBV3-1
cdr3_aa: ASSLVGDTDTQY

j_call: TRBJ1-1
clone_size: .
v_call: TRBV9
cdr3_aa: ASSVTPNRNTEAF

j_call: TRBJ1-3
clone_size: .
v_call: TRBV6-5
cdr3_aa: ASSYGGLTRKNTIY

j_call: TRBJ2-5
clone_size: many
v_call: TRBV6-6
cdr3_aa: ASRRETQY

j_call: TRBJ2-7
clone_size: few
v_call: TRBV3-1
cdr3_aa: ASSQDGRYEQY

j_call: TRBJ2-3
clone_size: once
v_call: TRBV5-1
cdr3_aa: ASSSGTRRTDTQY